Below, 24 T cell receptor beta chains from the same sample are listed, as sequenced in a study of T cell responses to AZD1222 COVID-19 vaccine. Data came from immunoSEQ multiplex PCR; TCRdb stores just in-frame clones and leaves some out. Seen here are approximately 100,000 clones, approximately 85% observed once, and the top ten hold 9.5% to 15%. The sequences come from peripheral blood, collected on day 0 of MenACWY control vaccination. The source is an adult in good health.

The J gene is TRBJ1-2, the V gene TRBV4-3; TRBD1 agrees at 8 bases. CDR3 length: 14 amino acids. Per the germline V gene, CDR1 is LGHNA and CDR2 is YSLEER. Trimming took 2 bases from V and 8 from J; bases not matched to a gene: 7. The CDR3: CASSQWTGSDGYTF. CDR3 DNA sequence: TGCGCCAGCAGCCAATGGACAGGGTCAGACGGCTACACCTTC.

J is TRBJ2-7 and V is TRBV18; possibly TRBD2 for D (5 bases). Germline lookup yields CDR1 KGHSH and CDR2 LQKENI. This CDR3 contains 16 residues. V dropped 3 bases and J dropped 9 bases, with 24 bases sitting between them. The CDR3 reads CASSPQDLSIEGGQYF. The CDR3 nucleotides are TGTGCCAGCTCACCCCAGGATCTGTCGATCGAGGGCGGGCAGTACTTC.

The gene calls are TRBV28 and TRBJ1-1; D might be TRBD1 (5 bases). The length of the CDR3 is 11 residues. The V end lost 2 bases, the J end lost 12 bases, and 10 bases lay between the germline ends. Germline-derived CDR1 and CDR2 are MDHEN and SYDVKM. CDR3 amino acids: CASSLEGKTFF. The CDR3 DNA follows: TGTGCCAGCAGTTTAGAGGGGAAGACTTTCTTT.

This clone was counted a single time. The chain combines TRBV7-2 with TRBJ1-3; D is possibly TRBD1 (6 bases). V lost 3 bases to trimming and J lost 4 bases, with 13 bases between them. Germline-derived CDR1 and CDR2 are SGHTA and FQGNSA. The CDR3 runs to 15 residues. CDR3 sequence: CASSFVGGAGNTIYF. The CDR3 DNA reads TGTGCCAGCAGCTTTGTTGGGGGGGCCGGAAACACCATATATTTT.

The J gene is TRBJ1-6, the V gene TRBV27, with D possibly TRBD1 on 6 matching bases. V was pared by 5 bases and J by 10 bases, with 24 bases between. The length of the CDR3 is 17 residues. CDR1 is MNHEY, CDR2 SMNVEV, per germline (reference sequence). CDR3 DNA sequence: TGTGCCAGCAGTCTTCTCGCTACACCGGGGGCCTGGTCACCCCTCCACTTT. The encoded protein is CASSLLATPGAWSPLHF.

This sequence joins TRBV21-1 and TRBJ2-7. TRBV21-1 corresponds to a pseudogene. The CDR3 runs 18 residues. The CDR3 spells CASSNTLPGDETSYEQYF. The CDR3 DNA is TGTGCCAGCAGCAATACTCTCCCCGGGGACGAGACTTCCTACGAGCAGTACTTC.

This sequence joins TRBV5-4 and TRBJ2-2, with 8 bases that match TRBD2. V was pared by 2 bases and J by 0 bases, with 3 bases of the junction left unmatched. This CDR3 spans 16 amino acids. Germline V lookup: CDR1 SGHNT, CDR2 YYREEE (reference sequence). The DNA of the CDR3 is TGTGCCAGCAGCTTCGGCGGGGGGCCGAACACCGGGGAGCTGTTTTTT. This sequence encodes CASSFGGGPNTGELFF.

The rearrangement uses TRBV6-5 and TRBJ1-2; the D gene is possibly TRBD1 (5 bases). From germline, CDR1 is MNHEY and CDR2 SVGAGI. The CDR3 extends over 13 amino acids. With 11 bases removed from V and 2 bases from J, the gap between germline ends came to 15 bases. CDR3 nucleotides: TGTGCCTCTCAACGGGACCAAAACTATGGCTACACCTTC. This translates into CASQRDQNYGYTF.

The chain employs TRBV2 and TRBJ2-7; 9 nucleotides align to TRBD1. The length of the CDR3 is 16 residues. J gave up 2 bases and V 3 bases, and 8 bases lay outside the gene matches. CDR1 and CDR2 from the germline V gene are SNHLY and FYNNEI. The CDR3 sequence is CASSDVTGGFTYEQYF. DNA for the CDR3: TGTGCCAGCAGTGACGTAACAGGGGGCTTTACCTACGAGCAGTACTTC.

This clone appeared a single time. The chain employs TRBV7-9 and TRBJ2-7; 10 bases match TRBD2. This CDR3 comprises 14 residues. Germline CDR1 is SEHNR and CDR2 is FQNEAQ (reference sequence). V lost 5 bases and J lost 4; bases outside the gene matches: 5. CDR3 bases: TGTGCCAGCAGCCCCGGGACTAGCGTTTACGAGCAGTACTTC. Translating it yields CASSPGTSVYEQYF.

This rearrangement joins TRBV4-3 to TRBJ1-6; D not certain. Germline CDR1 and CDR2: LGHNA and YSLEER. Trimming cost V 4 bases and J 4 bases, with 5 bases left between them. CDR3 length equals 13 residues. The CDR3 loop is CASSPGYNSPLHF. The CDR3 coding sequence is TGCGCCAGCAGCCCCGGATATAATTCACCCCTCCACTTT.

In DNA form, the CDR3 reads TGTGCCAGCAGCGACCCAAGCTCCTACAATGAGCAGTTCTTC. Its translation is CASSDPSSYNEQFF. The chain has TRBV27 and TRBJ2-1; unclear D gene. The length of the CDR3 is 14 residues. The germline V gene encodes CDR1 MNHEY and CDR2 SMNVEV (reference sequence). V was clipped by 6 bases and J by 0 bases, with 9 bases between them.

V and J are TRBV7-8 and TRBJ2-5, with 8 nucleotides matching TRBD1. This CDR3 region has 18 residues. Germline-derived CDR1 and CDR2 are SGHVS and FQNEAQ. V shed 1 base and J 4 bases; nucleotides not matched to a gene: 14. This CDR3 is CASSLEPPTGAFLETQYF. The CDR3 DNA is TGTGCCAGCAGCTTAGAGCCCCCGACAGGGGCTTTTTTAGAGACCCAGTACTTC.

The V and J genes are TRBV27 and TRBJ1-4; D is possibly TRBD1 (5 bases). From germline, CDR1 is MNHEY and CDR2 SMNVEV (reference sequence). The CDR3 has 17 residues. Trimming pared 5 bases from V and 2 bases from J, leaving 18 bases between. CDR3: CASSGTPGPKTNEKLFF. CDR3 coding DNA: TGTGCCAGCAGTGGGACGCCGGGACCCAAGACTAATGAAAAACTGTTTTTT.

This sequence joins TRBV30 and TRBJ1-4; tentatively, D is TRBD1 (5 bases). Per the germline V gene, CDR1 is GTSNPN and CDR2 is SVGIG (reference sequence). The CDR3 consists of 13 residues. Trimming took 3 bases from V and 7 from J, leaving 12 bases between them. CDR3: CAWRNVGGEKLFF. The CDR3 bases are TGTGCCTGGAGGAACGTGGGGGGTGAAAAACTGTTTTTT.

The rearrangement uses TRBV3-1 (or the pseudogene TRBV3-2) and TRBJ1-6; TRBD1 aligns across 10 bases. Germline V lookup: CDR1 LGHDT, CDR2 YNNKEL (reference sequence). This CDR3 is built from 19 residues. The ends lost 6 bases at V and 0 bases at J; junction bases unmatched: 11. CDR3 nucleotide sequence: TGTGCCAGCAGTGGGGACAGGGGACCCCATAGCTCCTATAATTCACCCCTCCACTTT. This encodes CASSGDRGPHSSYNSPLHF.

This clone was detected only a few times. This rearrangement joins TRBV5-1 to TRBJ2-1; TRBD2 aligns across 11 bases. The germline gives CDR1 SGHRS, CDR2 YFSETQ. The CDR3 runs 16 residues. The V segment lost 1 base and the J segment 7 bases; nucleotides outside the gene matches: 7. In DNA form, the CDR3 reads TGCGCCAGCAGCTTGTATAGCGGGAGGGCGTTTAATGAGCAGTTCTTC. Translation: CASSLYSGRAFNEQFF.

The rearrangement joins TRBV28 to TRBJ1-6; 7 positions agree with TRBD1. The V gene's germline CDR1 is MDHEN and CDR2 SYDVKM. V shed 2 bases and J 10 bases; nucleotides not matched to a gene: 11. The CDR3 runs to 16 residues. CDR3 residues: CASSLRQGVSLSPLHF. CDR3 nucleotide sequence: TGTGCCAGCAGTTTAAGACAGGGCGTGAGTTTGTCACCCCTCCACTTT.

The sample holds a few counts of this clone. The chain has TRBV11-2 and TRBJ1-3; the match to TRBD1 covers 8 bases. Per germline, CDR1 SGHAT and CDR2 FQNNGV. The CDR3 consists of 16 residues. V shed 4 bases, J shed 6 bases, and the junction held 11 bases outside the gene matches. Written as DNA, the CDR3 is TGTGCCAGCAGCTCCCAGGACAGGGCGGTACTAAACACCATATATTTT. Translating it yields CASSSQDRAVLNTIYF. The full variable domain, with the rest looked up from reference TRBV11-2 and TRBJ1-3, is EAGVAQSPRYKIIEKRQSVAFWCNPISGHATLYWYQQILGQGPKLLIQFQNNGVVDDSQLPKDRFSAERLKGVDSTLKIQPAKLEDSAVYLCASSSQDRAVLNTIYFGEGSWLTVV.

V and J are TRBV9 and TRBJ1-5, with D possibly matching TRBD1 (5 bases). V was shortened by 0 bases and J by 6 bases, with 7 bases between the two germline ends. Germline assignment: CDR1 SGDLS and CDR2 YYNGEE. This CDR3 comprises 13 residues. The CDR3 DNA is TGTGCCAGCAGCGTAGCAGGGTTTCAGCCCCAGCATTTT. It yields the protein CASSVAGFQPQHF. Combining the CDR3 with reference TRBV9 and TRBJ1-5 gives the whole variable domain DSGVTQTPKHLITATGQRVTLRCSPRSGDLSVYWYQQSLDQGLQFLIQYYNGEERAKGNILERFSAQQFPDLHSELNLSSLELGDSALYFCASSVAGFQPQHFGDGTRLSIL.

In regard to this clone: The sample has other DNA sequences that encode this CDR3 too. This sequence joins TRBV5-1 and TRBJ2-1; no reliable D call. Germline V lookup: CDR1 SGHRS, CDR2 YFSETQ. This CDR3 is 13 amino acids long. V was pared by 2 bases and J by 3 bases, with 6 bases between. As DNA, the CDR3 is TGCGCCAGCAGCTTAACGGGCTACAATGAGCAGTTCTTC. Translating it yields CASSLTGYNEQFF.

V is TRBV5-1 and J is TRBJ2-3, with TRBD2 identical over 12 bases. CDR1 is SGHRS and CDR2 is YFSETQ in the germline V gene. CDR3 length equals 17 residues. V gave up 4 bases and J gave up 0 bases; unmatched junction bases: 6. This CDR3 reads CASSQRLAGVSTDTQYF. The DNA for the CDR3 is TGCGCCAGCAGCCAAAGACTAGCGGGAGTCAGCACAGATACGCAGTATTTT.

The chain uses TRBV29-1 and TRBJ1-2, with 8 bases lining up with TRBD1. Looked up from germline, CDR1 is SQVTM and CDR2 is ANQGSEA. Trimming took 7 bases from V and 7 from J; bases not matched to a gene: 11. This CDR3 contains 13 residues. CDR3 residues: CSASMGQVGGYTF. The CDR3 region has the DNA TGCAGCGCCTCCATGGGACAGGTTGGTGGCTACACCTTC.

The rearrangement joins TRBV14 to TRBJ2-1, with D perhaps matching TRBD1 (6 bases). The CDR3 is 20 residues long. Per germline, CDR1 SGHDN and CDR2 FVKESK. Trimming pared 4 bases from V and 4 bases from J, leaving 29 bases between. CDR3 nucleotide sequence: TGTGCCAGCAGCCGATCGGTAGGACAGTACCCCATCAACGAATACAATGAGCAGTTCTTC. Its translation: CASSRSVGQYPINEYNEQFF.